Here is one T cell receptor beta chain with its context. Its cognate antigen has yet to be identified. No base-level quality is on record; no much larger clone is a single base apart. The sample belongs to a study of blood T cell repertoires in COVID-19 (dated by TCRdb to about 2020). Background on the whole study: Samples from collaborators originated in the United States, Italy and Spain and spanned both the acute and convalescent phases of COVID-19. The material from the prospective study consisted of cDNA or gDNA derived from T cells, B-cell-depleted T cells, or PBMCs. The dataset comprised deeply sampled blood TCRbeta repertoires from subjects exposed to, actively infected with, or recovered from COVID-19. A freely available public database, intended as a resource for researchers studying the immune response to SARS-CoV-2, is where the repertoires were released. The samples were drawn from the first 160 participants of the ongoing ImmuneRACE study and from 950 to 1,500 subjects provided by 6 global collaborators. Nearly every sample came with metadata listing a de-identified subject ID, COVID-19 status, age in years and sex. HLA class I and class II types, where available, came from metadata supplied by the sample provider rather than from assay-based typing.

Overall study results and their limits: The quantity of clinical and demographic metadata differed by source and by participant and was supplied without curation.

V was cut back by 6 bases and J by 5 bases, leaving a gap of 14 bases between them. The CDR3 measures 13 amino acids from cysteine to phenylalanine. Kept here is only the CDR3 DNA, which spans 39 bases and is read in frame from base 1. TCRbeta CDR3 regions were amplified from genomic DNA by means of the immunoSEQ Assay, a bias-controlled multiplex PCR. Processing in the source paper ran as follows. The number of nucleated cells in each sample was estimated from the amplification of reference gene primers within the assay. To quantify the absolute abundance of each unique TCRbeta CDR3 rearrangement, sequence reads were collapsed and filtered. Productive Simpson clonality was computed per sample as the square root of Simpson's diversity index over productive rearrangements. Not all clones reach the TCRdb copy of this immuneACCESS table, which keeps in-frame sequences only. Checked studies attribute under half of the gap to unresolved V genes and leave the rest unexplained. V, J and clone size are taken as reported in that table, and D and trimming were inferred from the DNA itself. This sample is represented by fewer than 350,000 clones; around 86% of them were singletons. About 2.2% of the sample belongs to the ten largest clones.

Another Seattle source contributed samples from volunteer blood donors who had recovered from COVID-19. Collaborating institutions collected whole blood in K2EDTA tubes following their own protocols. Collaborator samples were shipped for TCRbeta analysis as frozen whole blood, isolated PBMCs, or DNA extracted from either sample type. The receptor was derived from a woman aged 30 to 39 who had recovered from COVID-19. The chain is assembled from TRBV12-3 or TRBV12-4 and TRBJ2-7; the D segment could be TRBD2, given 6 matching bases. The specimen was peripheral blood. The nucleotide sequence is given as TGTGCCAGCAGCCCGACTAGTAACGACGAGCAGTACTTC. This yields the protein CASSPTSNDEQYF.